This T cell receptor beta chain emerged from a study of T-cell reconstitution after alpha-beta-depleted transplantation in children. It was with unique molecular identifiers that the TCRbeta library was prepared. MiXCR, applied by TCRdb to the PCR reads, yields one record per CDR3 protein. This table holds hundreds of thousands of distinct CDR3 sequences, approximately 13% found once. CDR1 and CDR2 from the germline V gene are SQVTM and ANQGSEA. After removal of 8 bases from V and 4 bases from J, the junction contained 6 bases not matched to a gene. This CDR3 is 13 amino acids long. The specimen comprised PBMCs from the stem cell graft donor, sampled from the stem cell graft. This receptor was taken from a human donor who donated a stem cell graft to a child with combined immunodeficiency. V gene TRBV29-1 combines with J gene TRBJ2-1; TRBD2 aligns across 9 bases. The DNA of the CDR3 is TGCAGCTTACTAACTAGCGGGTACAATGAGCAGTTCTTC. It encodes CSLLTSGYNEQFF.